The 3 T cell receptor beta chains in this list originate from one sample, sequenced in a study of CD8 T cells in Susac syndrome. Random hexamers were used to reverse transcribe an amount of 0.5 to 1 ug RNA. TCRdb called the immunoSEQ multiplex PCR reads again in MiXCR, with one record for every CDR3 protein. The sample carries some 120,000 distinct CDR3 sequences, around 95% recorded once. The sample taken for sequencing was CD4+ T cells from PBMCs. These receptors were collected from a human donor in good health.

This sequence joins TRBV30 and TRBJ1-1, with D possibly TRBD1 on 6 matching bases. The CDR3 sequence is 12 residues long. Germline CDR1 GTSNPN, CDR2 SVGIG (reference sequence). Trimming shortened V by 6 bases and J by 4 bases, and 12 bases separated the two germline ends. For the CDR3, the DNA is TGTGCCTGTTCGGGGGCAAGCACTGAAGCTTTCTTT. Encoded protein: CACSGASTEAFF.

The V and J genes are TRBV20-1 and TRBJ2-3; D gene unclear. The CDR3 contains 13 residues. V was trimmed by 5 bases and J by 1 base, leaving 10 bases between them. Germline V gene sequence: CDR1 DFQATT, CDR2 SNEGSKA (reference sequence). As DNA, the CDR3 is TGCAGTGCTGGAATGGTGGGCACAGATACGCAGTATTTT. Its protein is CSAGMVGTDTQYF.

The chain is built from TRBV12-3 or TRBV12-4 and TRBJ2-2; D unclear. CDR3 length equals 13 residues. V was shortened by 0 bases and J by 7 bases, with 6 bases between the two germline ends. CDR3 sequence (DNA): TGTGCCAGCAGTTTAGCGCGCGGCGGGGAGCTGTTTTTT. Translating gives CASSLARGGELFF.